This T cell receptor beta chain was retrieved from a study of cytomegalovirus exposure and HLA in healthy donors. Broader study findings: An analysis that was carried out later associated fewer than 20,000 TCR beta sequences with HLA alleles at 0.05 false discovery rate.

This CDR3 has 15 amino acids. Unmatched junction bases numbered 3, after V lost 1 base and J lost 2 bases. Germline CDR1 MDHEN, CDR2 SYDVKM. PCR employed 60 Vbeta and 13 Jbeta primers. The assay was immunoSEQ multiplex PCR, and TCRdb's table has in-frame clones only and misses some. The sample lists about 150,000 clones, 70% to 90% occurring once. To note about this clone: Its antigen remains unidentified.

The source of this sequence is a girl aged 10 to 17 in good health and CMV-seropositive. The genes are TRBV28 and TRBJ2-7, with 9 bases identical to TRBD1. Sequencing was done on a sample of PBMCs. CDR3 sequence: CASSLLGQGPYEQYF. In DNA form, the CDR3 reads TGTGCCAGCAGTTTATTAGGACAGGGGCCCTACGAGCAGTACTTC.